Each of the 22 T cell receptor beta chains below was sequenced from the same sample in a study of molecular identifiers for immune sequencing clone quantification. TCRdb re-called the PCR reads with MiXCR, one entry per CDR3 protein. This sample has about 65,000 distinct CDR3 sequences, with around a sixth found just once. Sequenced input: naive CD8+ T cells from blood, with Jurkat cell RNA spiked in. The subset: FACS-sorted CD8+CD4-CCR7+CD45RA+ naive T cells. These receptors were collected from a human donor in good health. Some libraries in this study had Jurkat cell RNA spiked in.

This clonotype showed up many times. V and J are TRBV19 and TRBJ2-7, with 7 bases matching TRBD1. The CDR3 has 14 residues. Trimming took 5 bases from V and 3 from J; bases not matched to a gene: 7. Per germline, CDR1 LNHDA and CDR2 SQIVND (reference sequence). CDR3 residues: CASSPWDRNYEQYF. The CDR3 DNA is TGTGCCAGTAGTCCCTGGGACAGAAACTACGAGCAGTACTTC.

This clonotype was recorded at least ten times. The chain joins TRBV24-1 to TRBJ2-1; TRBD2 aligns across 7 bases. The germline V gene has CDR1 KGHDR and CDR2 SFDVKD. Trimming cost V 1 base and J 1 base; bases outside gene matches: 0. The CDR3 has 15 amino acids. The CDR3 loop reads CATSDFSGSYNEQFF. The CDR3 bases are TGTGCCACCAGTGATTTTAGCGGGTCCTACAATGAGCAGTTCTTC.

This clonotype was found a few times. The chain combines TRBV27 with TRBJ2-2; D unresolved. CDR3 size: 13 residues. CDR1 is MNHEY, CDR2 SMNVEV, per germline (reference sequence). V was shortened by 2 bases and J by 6 bases, with 7 bases between the two germline ends. CDR3 DNA: TGTGCCAGCAGTTTAGCTGCGCCCGGGGAGCTGTTTTTT. Protein product: CASSLAAPGELFF.

This clonotype appeared many times. The V and J genes are TRBV28 and TRBJ1-1; unclear D gene. V lost 7 bases, J lost 0 bases, and 24 bases lay in between. Germline V gene lookup returns CDR1 MDHEN and CDR2 SYDVKM. The CDR3 extends over 18 amino acids. The CDR3 bases are TGTGCCAGCACCACACCCCGGGCTTATATTTCCCTGAACACTGAAGCTTTCTTT. Protein product: CASTTPRAYISLNTEAFF.

This clonotype was counted between two and nine times. This chain links TRBV9 with TRBJ1-1; no definite D call. This CDR3 has 14 residues. The germline gives CDR1 SGDLS, CDR2 YYNGEE. V lost 3 bases, J lost 1 base, and 10 bases lay in between. CDR3 region: CASSAWSGNTEAFF. DNA of the CDR3: TGTGCCAGCAGCGCTTGGTCTGGGAACACTGAAGCTTTCTTT. Using reference TRBV9 and TRBJ1-1 for the parts outside the CDR3, the full variable domain is DSGVTQTPKHLITATGQRVTLRCSPRSGDLSVYWYQQSLDQGLQFLIQYYNGEERAKGNILERFSAQQFPDLHSELNLSSLELGDSALYFCASSAWSGNTEAFFGQGTRLTVV.

There are many counts of this clonotype. J is TRBJ1-1 and V is TRBV19, with D perhaps TRBD1 (6 bases). Germline V gives CDR1 LNHDA, CDR2 SQIVND (reference sequence). There are 13 residues in the CDR3. Trimming removed 8 bases at V and 0 bases at J, with 10 bases between. CDR3 loop: CASLGHMNTEAFF. CDR3 DNA: TGTGCCAGTTTGGGACACATGAACACTGAAGCTTTCTTT.

A note on this clonotype: With a much larger clone just one base away, this may be a read error. Because it lacks the conserved phenylalanine or tryptophan at the end, this CDR3 is likely a read error. The chain has TRBV27 and TRBJ1-5; D might be TRBD1 (6 bases). Germline lookup yields CDR1 MNHEY and CDR2 SMNVEV (reference sequence). This CDR3 contains 14 residues. V lost 5 bases and J lost 5, with 13 bases in between. The CDR3 sequence is CASSLQGGHQPQHL. The DNA for the CDR3 is TGTGCCAGCAGTCTACAGGGAGGGCATCAGCCCCAGCATCTT.

At least ten counts were recorded for this clonotype. J is TRBJ2-3 and V is TRBV5-6; D remains unclear. CDR3 length: 12 amino acids. Trimming took off 1 base at V and 6 bases at J, with 6 bases between the two ends. Germline V gene data show CDR1 as SGHDT and CDR2 as YYEEEE. The CDR3 DNA reads TGTGCCAGCAGCTTGATGACCGATACGCAGTATTTT. It specifies CASSLMTDTQYF. The variable domain in full, with the rest retrieved from reference TRBV5-6 and TRBJ2-3, is DAGVTQSPTHLIKTRGQQVTLRCSPKSGHDTVSWYQQALGQGPQFIFQYYEEEERQRGNFPDRFSGHQFPNYSSELNVNALLLGDSALYLCASSLMTDTQYFGPGTRLTVL.

This clonotype has a count of ten or more. CDR3 loop: CASSEASVFVGGGSSYEQYF. The CDR3 DNA follows: TGTGCCAGCAGTGAAGCATCCGTCTTCGTGGGCGGGGGAAGCTCCTACGAGCAGTACTTC. The rearrangement links TRBV6-1 to TRBJ2-7, with 7 bases matching TRBD2. Trimming at V came to 0 bases and at J to 0 bases, leaving 17 bases not matched to a gene. CDR1 and CDR2 from the germline V gene are MNHNS and SASEGT. The CDR3 is 20 residues long.

Worth noting for this clonotype: This may be a read error: a much more frequent sequence differs by one nucleotide. This chain links TRBV25-1 with TRBJ2-1; 11 nucleotides align to TRBD2. The germline V gene has CDR1 MGHDK and CDR2 SYGVNS. The CDR3 has 16 amino acids. Trimming removed 4 bases from V and 10 bases from J; junction bases left unmatched: 12. CDR3 DNA: TGTGCCAGCAGTGGCTTGGGACTAGCGGAAGTTCTGGAGCAGTTCTTC. It codes for CASSGLGLAEVLEQFF.

This clonotype was counted ten times or more. The chain has TRBV10-1 and TRBJ2-7; 11 bases line up with TRBD2. CDR1 is WNHNN and CDR2 is SYGVQD in the germline V gene (reference sequence). V shed 3 bases and J 3 bases; nucleotides not matched to a gene: 1. This CDR3 contains 14 residues. The CDR3 region has the DNA TGCGCCAGCAGTGAAGGGACTAGCGGCTACGAGCAGTACTTC. Translated: CASSEGTSGYEQYF.

In its sample, this clonotype was seen many times. The rearrangement uses TRBV12-3 or TRBV12-4 and TRBJ1-2; TRBD1 is a possible D gene (6 bases). Trimming pared 0 bases from V and 4 bases from J, leaving 12 bases between. This CDR3 has 15 amino acids. In DNA form, the CDR3 reads TGTGCCAGCAGTTTAGCGGGAGGACAGCCCTATGGCTACACCTTC. Protein sequence: CASSLAGGQPYGYTF.

The table lists this clonotype with many counts. This chain connects TRBV15 to TRBJ1-4; D is uncertain. The length of the CDR3 is 10 residues. CDR1 and CDR2 (germline): LNHNV, YYDKDF (reference sequence). V lost 8 bases to trimming and J lost 8 bases, with 6 bases between them. The CDR3 is CATWSEKLFF. The CDR3 DNA reads as TGTGCCACCTGGTCGGAAAAACTGTTTTTT.

This clonotype was seen many times. V and J are TRBV20-1 and TRBJ2-5; 10 nucleotides align to TRBD2. V dropped 0 bases and J dropped 0; count of bases not matched to a gene: 4. The CDR3 runs 16 residues. Germline CDR1 reads DFQATT; CDR2 reads SNEGSKA (reference sequence). The CDR3 DNA sequence: TGCAGTGCTAGAGAACCAGCGGGAGGGTACCAAGAGACCCAGTACTTC. Encoded protein: CSAREPAGGYQETQYF.

This clonotype was counted only a few times. The chain is built from TRBV2 and TRBJ2-1; D not resolved. The V end was cut by 4 bases, the J end by 5 bases, with 12 bases between. Germline V gives CDR1 SNHLY, CDR2 FYNNEI. This CDR3 has 14 residues. CDR3 sequence: CASSAYQGNNEQFF. CDR3 in DNA: TGTGCCAGCAGTGCCTACCAAGGGAACAATGAGCAGTTCTTC.

Only a few counts were recorded for this clonotype. The rearrangement links TRBV27 to TRBJ2-1, with D perhaps matching TRBD2 (5 bases). V was clipped by 5 bases and J by 2 bases, with 13 bases between them. This CDR3 is 15 amino acids long. Germline V gene lookup returns CDR1 MNHEY and CDR2 SMNVEV (reference sequence). CDR3 coding DNA: TGTGCCAGCAGTATCACTAGATCCCCCTACAATGAGCAGTTCTTC. This translates into CASSITRSPYNEQFF.

The table lists this clonotype with a count of one. One end of the junction does not line up with germline, which may come from a read error. The CDR3 loop is CAGSFWGAPMEETRYF. CDR3 bases: TGTGCCGGCAGCTTTTGGGGAGCCCCGATGGAAGAGACCCGGTACTTC. The chain combines TRBV7-9 with TRBJ2-5, with D possibly TRBD2 on 5 matching bases. The CDR3 consists of 16 residues. From germline, CDR1 is SEHNR and CDR2 FQNEAQ (reference sequence).

Regarding this clonotype: Given a much more abundant clone one base away, this may be a read error. This chain connects TRBV19 to TRBJ2-1; the D gene is possibly TRBD2 (5 bases). Germline V lookup: CDR1 LNHDA, CDR2 SQIVND (reference sequence). This CDR3 is 15 amino acids long. The CDR3 spells CASSAGISSHNEQFF. The CDR3, as DNA: TGTGCCAGTAGTGCCGGGATAAGCTCCCACAATGAGCAGTTCTTC.

This clonotype occurred many times. This rearrangement joins TRBV28 to TRBJ2-7; D is perhaps TRBD1 (6 bases). The ends were cut back, 8 bases at V and 4 bases at J, with 15 bases in the middle. There are 13 residues in the CDR3. Looked up from germline, CDR1 is MDHEN and CDR2 is SYDVKM. In nucleotides, the CDR3 is TGTGCCAGCCACCGGGGACACCTTTACGAGCAGTACTTC. Translation: CASHRGHLYEQYF.

This clonotype was seen only once. A much larger clonotype is one base distant, so this may be a read error. Without the conserved terminal phenylalanine or tryptophan, this CDR3 likely stems from a read error. The chain employs TRBV7-9 and TRBJ2-3; D possibly corresponds to TRBD1 (5 bases). V shed 2 bases and J shed 6 bases, with 15 bases lying between them. Germline lookup yields CDR1 SEHNR and CDR2 FQNEAQ (reference sequence). The CDR3 contains 15 residues. The CDR3 reads CASSLLGNGADTQYS. The CDR3 DNA follows: TGTGCCAGCAGCTTACTGGGTAATGGGGCTGATACGCAGTATTCT.

Here the CDR3 reads CASNPGTSGNEQFF. CDR3 nucleotide sequence: TGTGCCAGCAACCCAGGGACTTCCGGCAATGAGCAGTTCTTC. The chain couples TRBV6-5 to TRBJ2-1; D may be TRBD2 (6 bases). The CDR3 is 14 residues long. Germline V CDR1 and CDR2: MNHEY, SVGAGI. The V end lost 7 bases, the J end lost 6 bases, and 16 bases lay between the germline ends.

This clonotype was counted ten times or more. This sequence joins TRBV20-1 and TRBJ2-2; D is perhaps TRBD2 (5 bases). This CDR3 region has 13 residues. Per the germline V gene, CDR1 is DFQATT and CDR2 is SNEGSKA (reference sequence). The ends were cut back, 0 bases at V and 7 bases at J, with 9 bases in the middle. The CDR3 loop is CSARDSGSGELFF. Here the CDR3 DNA reads TGCAGTGCTAGAGATTCGGGGAGCGGGGAGCTGTTTTTT.